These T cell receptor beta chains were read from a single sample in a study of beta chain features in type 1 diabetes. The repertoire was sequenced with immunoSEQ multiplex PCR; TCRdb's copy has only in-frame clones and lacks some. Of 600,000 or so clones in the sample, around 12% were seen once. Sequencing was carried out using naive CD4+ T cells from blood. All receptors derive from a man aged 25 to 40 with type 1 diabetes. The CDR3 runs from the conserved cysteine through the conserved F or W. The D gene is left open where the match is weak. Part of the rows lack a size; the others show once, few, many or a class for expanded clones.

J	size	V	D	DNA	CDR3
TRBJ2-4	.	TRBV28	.	TGTGCCAGCAGGTTCTGGGGTATGGCCAAAAACATTCAGTACTTC	CASRFWGMAKNIQYF
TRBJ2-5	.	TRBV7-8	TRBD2	TGTGCCAGCAGCTCCGGGGGGGCGAGCGGCGGGACGACCCAGTACTTC	CASSSGGASGGTTQYF
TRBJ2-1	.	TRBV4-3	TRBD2	TGCGCCAGCAGCCAAGATGTGCTAGCGGGGGTTCGTAGCTCCTACAATGAGCAGTTCTTC	CASSQDVLAGVRSSYNEQFF
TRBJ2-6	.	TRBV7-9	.	TGTGCCAGCAGCTTATGGTGGCAGAGCTCTGGGGCCAACGTCCTGACTTTC	CASSLWWQSSGANVLTF
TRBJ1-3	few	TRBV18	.	TGTGCCAGCTCACCACCGGTTGGGTTGGCCGGAAACACCATATATTTT	CASSPPVGLAGNTIYF
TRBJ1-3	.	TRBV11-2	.	TGTGCCAGCGGGCGTGGGGACACCATATATTTT	CASGRGDTIYF
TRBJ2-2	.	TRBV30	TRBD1	TGTGCCTGGAGGGGGACAGGGCGAACCGGGGAGCTGTTTTTT	CAWRGTGRTGELFF
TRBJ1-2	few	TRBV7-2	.	TGTGCCACTCTTCCGGGGAGTTATGGCTACACCTTC	CATLPGSYGYTF
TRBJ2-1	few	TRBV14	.	TGTGCCAGCAGCCAGTGGGGGAAGAGCTCCTACAATGAGCAGTTCTTC	CASSQWGKSSYNEQFF
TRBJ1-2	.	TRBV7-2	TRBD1	TGTGCCAGCAGCTTAGGCGACAGGGAGGGCTATGGCTACACCTTC	CASSLGDREGYGYTF
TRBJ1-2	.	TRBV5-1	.	TGCGCCAGCAGCTTAACACCGGTCGGGGCCAGAAATGGCTACACCTTC	CASSLTPVGARNGYTF
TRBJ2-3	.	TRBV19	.	TGTGCCAGTAGTGCCCTCACAGATACGCAGTATTTT	CASSALTDTQYF
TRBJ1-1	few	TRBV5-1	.	TGCGCCAGCACATGGGGACGGACCCCCATGAACACTGAAGCTTTCTTT	CASTWGRTPMNTEAFF
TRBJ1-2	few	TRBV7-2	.	TGTGCCAGCAGCCCGGACAGCAACTATGGCTACACCTTC	CASSPDSNYGYTF
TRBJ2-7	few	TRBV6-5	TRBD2	TGTGCCAGCAGTTTTCGACTAGCGGGGGATGAGCAGTACTTC	CASSFRLAGDEQYF
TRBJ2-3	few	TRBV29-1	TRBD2	TGCAGCGTTGGAACTAGCGTAGCCACAGATACGCAGTATTTT	CSVGTSVATDTQYF
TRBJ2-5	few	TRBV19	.	TGTGCCAGTAGTATAAGGACAGATCAAGAGACCCAGTACTTC	CASSIRTDQETQYF
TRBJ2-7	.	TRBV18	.	TGTGCCAGCTCACCACAGGGAAACTCCTACGAGCAGTACTTC	CASSPQGNSYEQYF
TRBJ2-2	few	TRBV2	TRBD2	TGTGCCAGCAGAGGACTAGTGAACACCGGGGAGCTGTTTTTT	CASRGLVNTGELFF
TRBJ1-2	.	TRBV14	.	TGTGCCAGCAGCCAAGGCCCGGGGGGCGGACGGTATGGCTACACCTTC	CASSQGPGGGRYGYTF
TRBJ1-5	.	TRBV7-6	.	TGTGCCAGCAGCTTAGAATTTGGTCAGCCCCAGCATTTT	CASSLEFGQPQHF
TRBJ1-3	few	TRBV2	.	TGTGCCAGCACCCCAGGGTGGGTCTCTGGAAACACCATATATTTT	CASTPGWVSGNTIYF
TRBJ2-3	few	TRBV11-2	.	TGTGCCAGCAGCTTCTGGGGCGGTGACACAGATACGCAGTATTTT	CASSFWGGDTDTQYF
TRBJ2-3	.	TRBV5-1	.	TGCGCCAGCAGCCCCACTAGTCGCACAGATACGCAGTATTTT	CASSPTSRTDTQYF